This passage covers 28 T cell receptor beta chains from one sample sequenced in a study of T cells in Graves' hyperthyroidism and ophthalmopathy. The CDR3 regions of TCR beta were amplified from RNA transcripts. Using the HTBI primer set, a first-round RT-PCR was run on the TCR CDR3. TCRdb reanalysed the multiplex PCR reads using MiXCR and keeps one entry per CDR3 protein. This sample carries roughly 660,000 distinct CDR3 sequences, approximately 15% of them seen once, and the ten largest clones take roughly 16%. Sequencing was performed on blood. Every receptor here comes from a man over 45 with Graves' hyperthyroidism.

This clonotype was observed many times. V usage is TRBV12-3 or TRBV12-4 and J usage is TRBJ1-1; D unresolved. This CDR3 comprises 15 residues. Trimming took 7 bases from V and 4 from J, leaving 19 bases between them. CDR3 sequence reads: CASKGWGRESTEAFF. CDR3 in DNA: TGTGCCAGCAAGGGTTGGGGTAGGGAGAGCACTGAAGCTTTCTTT.

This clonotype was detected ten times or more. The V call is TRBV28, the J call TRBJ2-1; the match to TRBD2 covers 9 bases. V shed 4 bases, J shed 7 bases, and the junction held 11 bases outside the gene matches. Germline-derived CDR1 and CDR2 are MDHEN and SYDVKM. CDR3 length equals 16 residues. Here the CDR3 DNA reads TGTGCCAGCAGTTATCCCGTGGCGGGAGGGTCAAATGAGCAGTTCTTC. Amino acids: CASSYPVAGGSNEQFF.

The CDR3 DNA is TGTGCCAGCTCCCCTACTCGGCACTCCTACGAGCAGTACTTC. Its translation: CASSPTRHSYEQYF. This chain links TRBV18 with TRBJ2-7; D gene uncertain. V was trimmed by 6 bases and J by 0 bases, leaving 12 bases between them. The CDR3 has 14 residues. CDR1 and CDR2 (germline): KGHSH, LQKENI.

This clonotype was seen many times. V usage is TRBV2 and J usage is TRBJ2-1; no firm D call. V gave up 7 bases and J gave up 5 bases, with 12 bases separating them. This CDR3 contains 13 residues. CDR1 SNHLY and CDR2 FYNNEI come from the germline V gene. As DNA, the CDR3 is TGTGCCAGCAATCGTCTGGAGAACAATGAGCAGTTCTTC. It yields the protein CASNRLENNEQFF.

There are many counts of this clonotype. CDR3 coding DNA: TGTGCCAGCAGACCACCAGGGCTGGATACGCAGTATTTT. Translating gives CASRPPGLDTQYF. This chain connects TRBV6-1 to TRBJ2-3; tentatively, D is TRBD1 (5 bases). Germline assignment: CDR1 MNHNS and CDR2 SASEGT. V shed 6 bases and J shed 6 bases, with 13 bases lying between them. The CDR3 has 13 amino acids.

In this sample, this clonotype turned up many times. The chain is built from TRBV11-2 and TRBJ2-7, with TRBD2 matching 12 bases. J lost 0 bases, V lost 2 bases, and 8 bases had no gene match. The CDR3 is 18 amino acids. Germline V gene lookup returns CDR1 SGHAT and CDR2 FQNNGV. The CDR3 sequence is CASSLKLAGGSFSYEQYF. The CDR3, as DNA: TGTGCCAGCAGCTTAAAACTAGCGGGAGGATCCTTCTCCTACGAGCAGTACTTC.

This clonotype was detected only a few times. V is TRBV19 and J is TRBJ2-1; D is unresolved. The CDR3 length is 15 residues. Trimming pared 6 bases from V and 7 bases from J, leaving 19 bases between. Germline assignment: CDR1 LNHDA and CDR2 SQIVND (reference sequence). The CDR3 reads CASSWGKGGENEQFF. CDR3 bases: TGTGCCAGTAGCTGGGGAAAGGGTGGGGAAAATGAGCAGTTCTTC.

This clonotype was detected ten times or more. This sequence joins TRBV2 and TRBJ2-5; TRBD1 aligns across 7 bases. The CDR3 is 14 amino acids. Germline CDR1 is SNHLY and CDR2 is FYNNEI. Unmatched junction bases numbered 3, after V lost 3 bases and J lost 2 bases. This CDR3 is CASSDGRGQETQYF. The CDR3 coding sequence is TGTGCCAGCAGTGACGGCAGGGGGCAAGAGACCCAGTACTTC. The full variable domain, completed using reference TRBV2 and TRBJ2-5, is EPEVTQTPSHQVTQMGQEVILRCVPISNHLYFYWYRQILGQKVEFLVSFYNNEISEKSEIFDDQFSVERPDGSNFTLKIRSTKLEDSAMYFCASSDGRGQETQYFGPGTRLLVL.

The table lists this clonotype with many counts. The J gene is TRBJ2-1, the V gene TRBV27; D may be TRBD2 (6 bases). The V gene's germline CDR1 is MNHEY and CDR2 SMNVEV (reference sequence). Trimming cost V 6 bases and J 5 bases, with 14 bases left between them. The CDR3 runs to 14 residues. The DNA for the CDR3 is TGTGCCAGCAGCCCGGGACTCACAAACAATGAGCAGTTCTTC. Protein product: CASSPGLTNNEQFF.

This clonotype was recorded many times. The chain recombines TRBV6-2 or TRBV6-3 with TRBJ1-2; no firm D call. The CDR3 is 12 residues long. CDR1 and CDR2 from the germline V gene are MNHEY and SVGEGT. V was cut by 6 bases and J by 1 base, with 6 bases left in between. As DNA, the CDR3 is TGTGCCAGCAGGAGGAGTAACTATGGCTACACCTTC. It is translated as CASRRSNYGYTF.

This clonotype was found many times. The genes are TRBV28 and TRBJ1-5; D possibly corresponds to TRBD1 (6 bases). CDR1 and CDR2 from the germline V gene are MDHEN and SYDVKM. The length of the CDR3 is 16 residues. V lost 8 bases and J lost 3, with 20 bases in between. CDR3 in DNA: TGTGCCAGCGCTATCGGGGGGGCGCGTCCCAATCAGCCCCAGCATTTT. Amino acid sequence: CASAIGGARPNQPQHF.

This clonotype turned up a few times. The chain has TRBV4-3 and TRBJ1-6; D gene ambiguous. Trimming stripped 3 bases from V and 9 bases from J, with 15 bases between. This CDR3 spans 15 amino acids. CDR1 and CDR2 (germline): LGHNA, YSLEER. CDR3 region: CASSQREGLGSPLHF. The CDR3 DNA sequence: TGCGCCAGCAGCCAGAGGGAGGGTCTGGGTTCACCCCTCCACTTT.

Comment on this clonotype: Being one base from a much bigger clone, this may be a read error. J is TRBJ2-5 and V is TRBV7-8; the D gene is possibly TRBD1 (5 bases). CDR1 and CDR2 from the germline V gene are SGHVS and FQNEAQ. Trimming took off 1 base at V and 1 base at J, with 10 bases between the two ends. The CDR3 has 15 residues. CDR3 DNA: TGTGCCAGCAGCTTAGGACAGTTCGGCCAAGAGACCCAGTACTTC. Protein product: CASSLGQFGQETQYF.

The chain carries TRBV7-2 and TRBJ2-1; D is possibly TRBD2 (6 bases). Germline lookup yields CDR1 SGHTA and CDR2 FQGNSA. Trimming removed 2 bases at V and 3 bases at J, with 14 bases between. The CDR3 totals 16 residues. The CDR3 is CASSLFGGEGYNEQFF. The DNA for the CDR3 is TGTGCCAGCAGCTTATTCGGGGGAGAAGGCTACAATGAGCAGTTCTTC.

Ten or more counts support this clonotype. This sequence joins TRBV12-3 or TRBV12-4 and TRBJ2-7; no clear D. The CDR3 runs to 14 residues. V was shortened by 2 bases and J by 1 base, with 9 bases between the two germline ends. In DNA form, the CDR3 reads TGTGCCAGCAGTTTACGTCGCCCTTCCTACGAGCAGTACTTC. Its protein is CASSLRRPSYEQYF.

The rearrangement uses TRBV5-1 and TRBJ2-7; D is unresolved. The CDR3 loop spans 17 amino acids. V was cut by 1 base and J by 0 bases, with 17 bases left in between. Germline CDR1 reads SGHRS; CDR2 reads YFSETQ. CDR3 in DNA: TGCGCCAGCAGCTTGCTAGACACGGTGTCGAGCTCCTACGAGCAGTACTTC. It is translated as CASSLLDTVSSSYEQYF.

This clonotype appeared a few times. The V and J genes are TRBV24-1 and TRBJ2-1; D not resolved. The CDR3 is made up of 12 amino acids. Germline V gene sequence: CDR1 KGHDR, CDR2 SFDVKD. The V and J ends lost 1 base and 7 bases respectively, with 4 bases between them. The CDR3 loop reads CATSDFRNEQFF. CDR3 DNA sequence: TGTGCCACCAGTGATTTCCGGAATGAGCAGTTCTTC.

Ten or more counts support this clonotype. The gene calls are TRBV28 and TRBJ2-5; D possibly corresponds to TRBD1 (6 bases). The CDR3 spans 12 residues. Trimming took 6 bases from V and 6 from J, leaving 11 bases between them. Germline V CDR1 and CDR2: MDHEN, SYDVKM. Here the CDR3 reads CASRPGVKTQYF. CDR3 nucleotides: TGTGCCAGCAGACCAGGGGTAAAGACCCAGTACTTC.

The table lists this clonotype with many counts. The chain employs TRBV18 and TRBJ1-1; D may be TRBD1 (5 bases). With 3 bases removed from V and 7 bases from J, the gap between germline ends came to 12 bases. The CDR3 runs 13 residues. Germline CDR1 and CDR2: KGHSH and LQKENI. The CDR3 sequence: CASSPRDQGEAFF. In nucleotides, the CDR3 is TGTGCCAGCTCACCTCGGGACCAAGGTGAAGCTTTCTTT.

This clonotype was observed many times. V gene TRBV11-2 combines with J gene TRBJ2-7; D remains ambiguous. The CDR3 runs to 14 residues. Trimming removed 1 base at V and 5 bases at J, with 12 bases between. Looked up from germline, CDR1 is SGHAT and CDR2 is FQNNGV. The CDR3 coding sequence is TGTGCCAGCAGCTTAGTGGGCGTTGTCCACGAGCAGTACTTC. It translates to CASSLVGVVHEQYF.

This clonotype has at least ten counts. The CDR3: CASSPLASGNTGELFF. As DNA, the CDR3 is TGTGCCAGCAGCCCCCTCGCTAGCGGGAACACCGGGGAGCTGTTTTTT. This sequence joins TRBV9 and TRBJ2-2, with 7 bases fitting TRBD2. The CDR3 has 16 amino acids. The J segment lost 1 base and the V segment lost 4 bases, leaving 7 bases of the junction unmatched. The germline V gene encodes CDR1 SGDLS and CDR2 YYNGEE.

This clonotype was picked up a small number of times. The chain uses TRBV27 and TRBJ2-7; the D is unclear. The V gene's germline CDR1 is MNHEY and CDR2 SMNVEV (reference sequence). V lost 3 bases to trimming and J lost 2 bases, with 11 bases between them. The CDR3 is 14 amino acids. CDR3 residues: CASSLANSAYEQYF. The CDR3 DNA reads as TGTGCCAGCAGTTTGGCTAACAGCGCCTACGAGCAGTACTTC.

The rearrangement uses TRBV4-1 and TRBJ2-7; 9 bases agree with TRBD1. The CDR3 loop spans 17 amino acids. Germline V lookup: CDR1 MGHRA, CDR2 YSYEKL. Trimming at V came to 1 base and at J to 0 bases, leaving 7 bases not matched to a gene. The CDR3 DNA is TGCGCCAGCAGCCAAGTCTCCGGGACAGGGAGCTCCTACGAGCAGTACTTC. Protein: CASSQVSGTGSSYEQYF.

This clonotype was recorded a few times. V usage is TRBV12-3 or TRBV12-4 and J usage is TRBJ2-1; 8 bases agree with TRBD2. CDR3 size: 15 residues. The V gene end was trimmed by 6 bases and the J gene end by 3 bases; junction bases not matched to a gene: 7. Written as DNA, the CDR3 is TGTGCCAGCAGCCGGACTAGCAGAGACTACAATGAGCAGTTCTTC. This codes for CASSRTSRDYNEQFF.

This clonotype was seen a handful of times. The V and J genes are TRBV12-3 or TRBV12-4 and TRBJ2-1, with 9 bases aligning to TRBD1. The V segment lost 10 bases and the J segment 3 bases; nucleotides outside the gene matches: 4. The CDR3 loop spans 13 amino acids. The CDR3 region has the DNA TGTGCCACCGGGACAGGGTACTACAATGAGCAGTTCTTC. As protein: CATGTGYYNEQFF.

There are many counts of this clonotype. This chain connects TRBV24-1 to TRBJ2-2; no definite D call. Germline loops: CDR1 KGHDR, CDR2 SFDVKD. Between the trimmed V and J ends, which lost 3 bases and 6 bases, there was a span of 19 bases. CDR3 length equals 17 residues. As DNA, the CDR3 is TGTGCCACCAGTGATCAGCTACCGACACGTCCCCCCGGGGAGCTGTTTTTT. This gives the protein CATSDQLPTRPPGELFF.

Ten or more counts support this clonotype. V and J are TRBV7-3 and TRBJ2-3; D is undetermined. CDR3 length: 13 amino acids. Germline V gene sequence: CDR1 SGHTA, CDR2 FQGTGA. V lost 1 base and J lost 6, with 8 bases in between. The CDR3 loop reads CASSLIFEDTQYF. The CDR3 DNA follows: TGTGCCAGCAGCTTAATCTTCGAGGATACGCAGTATTTT. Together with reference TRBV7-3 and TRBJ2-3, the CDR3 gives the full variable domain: GAGVSQTPSNKVTEKGKYVELRCDPISGHTALYWYRQSLGQGPEFLIYFQGTGAADDSGLPNDRFFAVRPEGSVSTLKIQRTERGDSAVYLCASSLIFEDTQYFGPGTRLTVL.

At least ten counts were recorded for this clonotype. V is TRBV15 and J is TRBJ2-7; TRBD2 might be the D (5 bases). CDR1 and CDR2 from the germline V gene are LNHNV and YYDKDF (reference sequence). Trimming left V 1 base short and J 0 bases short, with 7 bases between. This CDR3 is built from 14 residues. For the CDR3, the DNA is TGTGCCACCAGCAGAGTTCGGGGCTCCTACGAGCAGTACTTC. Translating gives CATSRVRGSYEQYF. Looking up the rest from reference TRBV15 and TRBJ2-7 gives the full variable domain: DAMVIQNPRYQVTQFGKPVTLSCSQTLNHNVMYWYQQKSSQAPKLLFHYYDKDFNNEADTPDNFQSRRPNTSFCFLDIRSPGLGDTAMYLCATSRVRGSYEQYFGPGTRLTVT.